The 6 T cell receptor beta chains below were found in one sample sequenced in a study of cytomegalovirus exposure and HLA in healthy donors. PCR employed 60 Vbeta and 13 Jbeta primers. Profiling relied on immunoSEQ multiplex PCR, and the TCRdb table lists in-frame clones only, not all of them. This repertoire shows about 120,000 clones, less than 85% found once; its top ten account for roughly 16%. The specimen sequenced was PBMCs. Every receptor here comes from a man between 50 and 59 years old in good health and CMV-seropositive.

In its sample, this clone was seen a few times. The gene calls are TRBV7-2 and TRBJ2-7; 8 nucleotides align to TRBD2. Germline CDR1 is SGHTA and CDR2 is FQGNSA. The CDR3 has 14 residues. Trimming removed 3 bases from V and 8 bases from J; junction bases left unmatched: 9. The DNA for the CDR3 is TGTGCCAGCAGCTTTTCCCCGACTAGCGAGCAGCAGTACTTC. Protein sequence: CASSFSPTSEQQYF.

This chain joins TRBV5-6 and TRBJ2-5; D may be TRBD2 (7 bases). The CDR3 spans 14 residues. Germline loops: CDR1 SGHDT, CDR2 YYEEEE. Trimming took 2 bases from V and 5 from J, leaving 13 bases between them. The CDR3 spells CASSLRGARETQYF. Written as DNA, the CDR3 is TGTGCCAGCAGCTTACGGGGGGCCCGGGAGACCCAGTACTTC.

The chain has TRBV28 and TRBJ1-5; TRBD1 aligns across 11 bases. The V gene's germline CDR1 is MDHEN and CDR2 SYDVKM. The CDR3 is 15 residues long. J was trimmed by 7 bases and V by 6 bases; bases with no gene match: 8. The CDR3: CASRGLDRGHQPQHF. CDR3 DNA sequence: TGTGCCAGCAGGGGATTGGACAGGGGGCACCAGCCCCAGCATTTT.

This clone was seen a handful of times. The chain links TRBV28 to TRBJ2-6, with D maybe TRBD1 (5 bases). Germline CDR1 and CDR2: MDHEN and SYDVKM. V was shortened by 4 bases and J by 2 bases, with 9 bases between the two germline ends. This CDR3 has 15 residues. As DNA, the CDR3 is TGTGCCAGCAGTTCTCCAGGGACTGGGGCCAACGTCCTGACTTTC. Amino acids: CASSSPGTGANVLTF.

The V and J genes are TRBV29-1 and TRBJ2-7; D may be TRBD2 (6 bases). The germline V gene has CDR1 SQVTM and CDR2 ANQGSEA. The length of the CDR3 is 14 residues. The V end was cut by 1 base, the J end by 3 bases, with 13 bases between. As DNA, the CDR3 is TGCAGCGTTGAAGGGTCTGCCGGGAGCTACGAGCAGTACTTC. Protein sequence: CSVEGSAGSYEQYF.

J is TRBJ1-2 and V is TRBV19; D gene unclear. Germline V gives CDR1 LNHDA, CDR2 SQIVND (reference sequence). Trimming took 3 bases from V and 2 from J, leaving 13 bases between them. The CDR3 spans 15 residues. CDR3 sequence reads: CASSIPAGQNYGYTF. The CDR3, as DNA: TGTGCCAGTAGTATCCCCGCGGGCCAGAACTATGGCTACACCTTC.